The clone carrying this TCR beta chain is classed as large (0.1 to 1%). Using approximately 16 ng of total RNA, TCR libraries were made with the QIAseq Immune Repertoire TCR panel. TCRdb re-derived calls from the reads in MiXCR, one entry per CDR3 protein. Of roughly 950 distinct CDR3 sequences listed, 4.5% are singletons. There are 14 residues in the CDR3. CDR1 and CDR2 (germline): LGHDT, YNNKEL (reference sequence). V lost 0 bases, J lost 2 bases, and 8 bases lay in between. Four subsets defined by PD-1 and/or TIGIT were sorted from live CD3+CD8+TCRalphabeta+ cells. This record belongs to a study of circulating CD8 cells and anti-PD-1 response in melanoma.

The material sequenced was CD8+ T cells from PBMCs, taken at baseline or after one month of anti-PD-1 therapy (not recorded which). The sequence derives from a human donor with melanoma. This chain joins TRBV3-1 and TRBJ2-7; D remains unclear. The chain's CDR3 is CASSQEQLTYEQYF. The CDR3 DNA follows: TGTGCCAGCAGCCAAGAACAGCTTACCTACGAGCAGTACTTC.